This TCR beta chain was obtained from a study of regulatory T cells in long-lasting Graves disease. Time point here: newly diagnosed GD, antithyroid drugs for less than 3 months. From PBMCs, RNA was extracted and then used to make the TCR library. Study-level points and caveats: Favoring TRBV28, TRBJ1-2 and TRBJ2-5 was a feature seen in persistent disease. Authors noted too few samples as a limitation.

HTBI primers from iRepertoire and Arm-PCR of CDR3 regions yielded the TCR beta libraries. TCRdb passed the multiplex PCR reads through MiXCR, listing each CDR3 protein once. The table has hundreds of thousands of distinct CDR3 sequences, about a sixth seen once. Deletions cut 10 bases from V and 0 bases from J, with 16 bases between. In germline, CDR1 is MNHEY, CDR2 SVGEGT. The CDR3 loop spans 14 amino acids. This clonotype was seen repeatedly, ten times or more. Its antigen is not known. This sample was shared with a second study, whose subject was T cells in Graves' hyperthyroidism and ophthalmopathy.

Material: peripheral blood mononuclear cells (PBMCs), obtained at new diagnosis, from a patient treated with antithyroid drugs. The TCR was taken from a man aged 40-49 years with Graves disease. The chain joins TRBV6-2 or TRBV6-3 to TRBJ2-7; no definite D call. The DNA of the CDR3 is TGTGCCACCTTGCACAGTCCGCGCTCCTACGAGCAGTACTTC. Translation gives CATLHSPRSYEQYF.